A single sample is the source of the 5 T cell receptor beta chains below, sequenced in a study of blood T cell repertoires in COVID-19. Assay: immunoSEQ multiplex PCR; the TCRdb copy retains only in-frame clones and omits some. The sample shows some 110,000 clones, 85% to 90% of them seen only once. Sequences were obtained from peripheral blood. The receptors derive from a man aged 65 to 79 who had recovered from COVID-19.

This chain uses TRBV6-1 with TRBJ1-2, with 8 bases that match TRBD1. Trimming cost V 6 bases and J 3 bases; bases outside gene matches: 6. Germline assignment: CDR1 MNHNS and CDR2 SASEGT. The CDR3 length is 14 residues. The CDR3 coding sequence is TGTGCCAGCAGGACCGGGACAGGTGACTATGGCTACACCTTC. Protein: CASRTGTGDYGYTF.

This clone has more than one count but fewer than ten. The chain joins TRBV2 to TRBJ2-3; D possibly corresponds to TRBD2 (5 bases). The CDR3 spans 16 residues. The V and J ends lost 5 bases and 4 bases respectively, with 19 bases between them. CDR1 and CDR2 (germline): SNHLY, FYNNEI. The CDR3 nucleotides read TGTGCCAGCAGTATCCGGACTGGTGGGGTCCCAGATACGCAGTATTTT. The encoded protein is CASSIRTGGVPDTQYF.

This chain connects TRBV11-2 to TRBJ2-1, with 11 bases that match TRBD2. Germline CDR1 reads SGHAT; CDR2 reads FQNNGV. Germline trimming cut 5 bases from V and 6 bases from J; bases unmatched to any gene: 6. This CDR3 contains 15 residues. This CDR3 is CASSVTSGAVNEQFF. CDR3 sequence (DNA): TGTGCCAGCAGCGTGACTAGCGGGGCCGTCAATGAGCAGTTCTTC.

The V and J genes are TRBV4-1 and TRBJ2-1, with 10 bases aligning to TRBD2. CDR3 length: 18 amino acids. Germline V gives CDR1 MGHRA, CDR2 YSYEKL. V lost 0 bases to trimming and J lost 5 bases; unmatched junction nucleotides: 10. CDR3 in amino acids: CASSQDLLRLAGHNEQFF. CDR3 coding DNA: TGCGCCAGCAGCCAAGATCTGCTGCGACTAGCGGGCCACAATGAGCAGTTCTTC.

The V call is TRBV6-5, the J call TRBJ2-3; TRBD2 might be the D (5 bases). Germline CDR1 and CDR2: MNHEY and SVGAGI. This CDR3 has 12 residues. V was cut by 8 bases and J by 0 bases, with 6 bases left in between. The CDR3 DNA reads TGTGCCAGCTGGAGGAGCACAGATACGCAGTATTTT. Its translation is CASWRSTDTQYF.